The T cell receptor (beta chain) under discussion was sequenced for a study of T cell repertoires in cytomegalovirus infection. Across the whole study: Epitope selection comprised recently identified HLA-C-restricted CMV epitopes and well-studied HLA-B-restricted CMV epitopes. Regarding the study as a whole: In two of eight donors, the top clonotype was HLA-C-restricted CMV-specific.

The CDR3 has 17 amino acids. V was shortened by 0 bases and J by 8 bases, with 20 bases between the two germline ends. Germline V gives CDR1 LGHNA, CDR2 YSLEER. On this clonotype: Its antigen remains unidentified.

MiXCR, applied by TCRdb to the reads, yields one record per CDR3 protein. Of about 360,000 distinct CDR3 sequences listed, about 32% were seen once; the top ten hold roughly 14%. Here the sequenced sample was cultured PBMCs, taken from culture after CMV antigen stimulation. The receptor was derived from a human donor in good health (CMV status not recorded). Some clones in this sample may be carry-over from other donors' samples. The chain uses TRBV4-3 and TRBJ2-1, with D possibly being TRBD1 (5 bases). The CDR3: CASSQEGPTRVRDEQFF. DNA of the CDR3: TGCGCCAGCAGCCAAGAAGGCCCAACCAGGGTTCGTGATGAGCAGTTCTTC.